This entry features one TCR beta chain sequence. Its antigen is undetermined. CDR1 and CDR2 from the germline V gene are SEHNR and FQNEAQ (reference sequence). Losses at the gene ends were 3 bases for V and 2 bases for J; bases not matched to a gene: 3. The CDR3 loop spans 14 amino acids. The data were obtained in a study of T cell responses to AZD1222 COVID-19 vaccine. Findings and caveats of the study: Among those given AZD1222, only six or seven were seropositive at baseline.

Method: immunoSEQ multiplex PCR; TCRdb's copy keeps in-frame clones and lacks some. The table includes about 100,000 clones, about nine tenths detected once. The chain is built from TRBV7-9 and TRBJ2-5, with TRBD2 identical over 7 bases. Sequenced here: peripheral blood, sampled on day 0 of AZD1222 vaccination. The TCR comes from an adult in good health. The CDR3 sequence: CASSLGEGQETQYF. In nucleotides, the CDR3 is TGTGCCAGCAGCTTGGGGGAGGGGCAAGAGACCCAGTACTTC.